This is a list of T cell receptor beta chains from one sample in a study of cytomegalovirus exposure and HLA in healthy donors. Libraries were prepared by immunoSEQ multiplex PCR; TCRdb keeps only in-frame clonotypes and omits some of them. The sample carries more than 110,000 clones, around 80% recorded once. Input material: PBMCs. These receptors came from a male donor in good health and CMV-seronegative. CDR3s include the opening cysteine and the closing phenylalanine or tryptophan. The D gene is left open where the match is weak. Clone size, where shown, is once, few, many, or a class for clones that have expanded.

j_gene | len | v_gene | abundance | d_gene | CDR3nt | CDR3aa
TRBJ1-2 | 13 | TRBV14 | . | . | TGTGCCAGCAGCCAAGATCCACTCTATGGCTACACCTTC | CASSQDPLYGYTF
TRBJ1-1 | 15 | TRBV15 | . | . | TGTGCCACCCGCGGTTCACGGAAAGGAAACACTGAAGCTTTCTTT | CATRGSRKGNTEAFF
TRBJ2-7 | 15 | TRBV30 | once | . | TGTGCCTGGAGTCCACCCTGGGCGGGAAACTACGAGCAGTACTTC | CAWSPPWAGNYEQYF
TRBJ2-1 | 15 | TRBV7-2 | . | . | TGTGCCAGCAGCGTACAGGGAGGGTTTTACAATGAGCAGTTCTTC | CASSVQGGFYNEQFF
TRBJ2-3 | 15 | TRBV27 | . | TRBD2 | TGTGCCAGCAGTTTATCGGGGCGGGGGGCCTATACGCAGTATTTT | CASSLSGRGAYTQYF
TRBJ2-1 | 15 | TRBV5-6 | . | TRBD1 | TGTGCCAGCAGCCCCGCCCGTAGACAGGGAGTTGAGCAGTTCTTC | CASSPARRQGVEQFF
TRBJ2-7 | 15 | TRBV19 | . | TRBD1 | TGTGCCAGTAGTACCGGGACAGCCCTCCGATTCGAGCAGTACTTC | CASSTGTALRFEQYF
TRBJ1-5 | 14 | TRBV5-4 | . | . | TGTGCCGCCAAAAACTGGGGCAGAGATCAGCCCCAGCATTTT | CAAKNWGRDQPQHF
TRBJ1-1 | 15 | TRBV6-1 | . | TRBD1 | TGTGCCAGCAGCGCTAGACAGGGTCGAAAAACTGAAGCTTTCTTT | CASSARQGRKTEAFF
TRBJ1-3 | 18 | TRBV7-2 | . | TRBD1 | TGTGCCAGCAGCTTCATAGCCCCCCAGGGGGTCGGTGGAAACACCATATATTTT | CASSFIAPQGVGGNTIYF
TRBJ1-2 | 14 | TRBV30 | once | TRBD1 | TGTGCCTGGAAAGATACAGGGGGAAACTATGGCTACACCTTC | CAWKDTGGNYGYTF
TRBJ2-1 | 13 | TRBV6-4 | . | TRBD1 | TGTGCCAGCAGTTCCGACAGGGACAATGAGCAGTTCTTC | CASSSDRDNEQFF
TRBJ2-7 | 15 | TRBV19 | . | . | TGTGCCAGTAGTATCGAGGGACGGGACTCCTACGAGCAGTACTTC | CASSIEGRDSYEQYF
TRBJ1-2 | 13 | TRBV6-6 | . | TRBD1 | TGTGCCAGCAGTTACACAGGGGTGGATGGCTACACCTTC | CASSYTGVDGYTF
TRBJ2-2 | 15 | TRBV18 | . | TRBD1 | TGTGCCAGCTCACCACGACAGGGAAGTACCGGGGAGCTGTTTTTT | CASSPRQGSTGELFF
TRBJ1-6 | 14 | TRBV30 | . | . | TGTGCCTGGAGTGTACGGGGTGCTAATTCACCCCTCCACTTT | CAWSVRGANSPLHF
TRBJ1-2 | 12 | TRBV7-2 | . | . | TGTGCCAGCAGCCCGCGTCCCGGTTTCTACACCTTC | CASSPRPGFYTF
TRBJ1-1 | 12 | TRBV6-5 | . | . | TGTGCCAGCAGTTGGGGGACAAACGAGGCTTTCTTT | CASSWGTNEAFF
TRBJ1-4 | 15 | TRBV2 | . | . | TGTGCCAGCAGTGAGCTGCCCGGGTCGGGGGAAAAACTGTTTTTT | CASSELPGSGEKLFF
TRBJ2-1 | 13 | TRBV30 | . | . | TGTGCCTGGAGCGGGACTCGTCCCAATGAGCAGTTCTTC | CAWSGTRPNEQFF
TRBJ2-3 | 16 | TRBV5-1 | . | TRBD1 | TGCGCCAGCAGCTCATTACAGGGGGCGCAAATGGGTACGCAGTATTTT | CASSSLQGAQMGTQYF
TRBJ2-5 | 14 | TRBV10-3 | . | . | TGTGCCATCAGTGTTCAGGGGGGAGAGGAGACCCAGTACTTC | CAISVQGGEETQYF
TRBJ1-1 | 15 | TRBV6-5 | once | . | TGTGCCAGCAGGGCCGGAAGACTCTTGAACACTGAAGCTTTCTTT | CASRAGRLLNTEAFF
TRBJ1-2 | 13 | TRBV27 | . | TRBD1 | TGTGCCAGCAGTTTACAGGGGGGCTATGGCTACACCTTC | CASSLQGGYGYTF
TRBJ1-3 | 15 | TRBV2 | . | . | TGTGCCAGCACCCTGGGGGGGGCATCTGGAAACACCATATATTTT | CASTLGGASGNTIYF
TRBJ2-1 | 16 | TRBV4-3 | . | TRBD1 | TGCGCCAGCAGCTCAAGTACAGGGGGCGAGGAGTTGCGGCAGTTCTTC | CASSSSTGGEELRQFF
TRBJ2-7 | 12 | TRBV10-1 | few | . | TGCGCCAGCAGGGACAGCTTTTACGAGCAGTACTTC | CASRDSFYEQYF
TRBJ2-7 | 16 | TRBV28 | . | TRBD1 | TGTGCCAGCAGCCCCGTCGGACAGGATTACTCCTACGAGCAGTACTTC | CASSPVGQDYSYEQYF
TRBJ1-6 | 15 | TRBV6-5 | . | TRBD1 | TGTGCCAGCAGCTCCTCGACAGGGGATGCTCCCCCCCTCCACTTT | CASSSSTGDAPPLHF
TRBJ2-3 | 16 | TRBV25-1 | . | . | TGTGCCAGCAGTGAATCGGGGATTCCTAGCACAGATACGCAGTATTTT | CASSESGIPSTDTQYF
TRBJ2-3 | 11 | TRBV20-1 | . | . | TGCAGTGCTAGGAGCATGGATACGCAGTATTTT | CSARSMDTQYF
TRBJ2-7 | 15 | TRBV5-6 | . | TRBD2 | TGTGCCAGCAGCCAACTAGCGGGGGGTACCTACGAGCAGTACTTC | CASSQLAGGTYEQYF
TRBJ1-5 | 14 | TRBV6-6 | . | TRBD1 | TGTGCCAGCAGTTTGACAGGGAACAATCAGCCCCAGCATTTT | CASSLTGNNQPQHF
TRBJ1-2 | 13 | TRBV27 | . | . | TGTGCCAGCAGTAGGACAGTGGGGCATGGCTACACCTTC | CASSRTVGHGYTF
TRBJ2-7 | 14 | TRBV19 | . | . | TGTGCCAGTAGTATCGGACGGGGGACCTACGAGCAGTACTTC | CASSIGRGTYEQYF
TRBJ1-2 | 15 | TRBV4-3 | . | . | TGCGCCAGCAGCCCGGGGTTATTCGCGGTGGAGGGCTACACCTTC | CASSPGLFAVEGYTF
TRBJ1-2 | 13 | TRBV27 | few | . | TGTGCCAGCAGTCCTTCAGGAGGGTATGGCTACACCTTC | CASSPSGGYGYTF